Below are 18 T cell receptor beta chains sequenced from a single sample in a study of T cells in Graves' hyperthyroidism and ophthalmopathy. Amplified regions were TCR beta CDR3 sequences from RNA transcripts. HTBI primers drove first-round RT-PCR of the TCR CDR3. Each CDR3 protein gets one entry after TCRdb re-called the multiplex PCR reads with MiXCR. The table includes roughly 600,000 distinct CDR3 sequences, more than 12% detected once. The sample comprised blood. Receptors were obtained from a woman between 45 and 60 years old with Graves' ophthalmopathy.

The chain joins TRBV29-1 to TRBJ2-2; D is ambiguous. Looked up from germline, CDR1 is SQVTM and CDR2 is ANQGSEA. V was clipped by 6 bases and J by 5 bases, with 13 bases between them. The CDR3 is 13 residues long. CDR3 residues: CSVDGSPTGELFF. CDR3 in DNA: TGCAGCGTAGATGGGTCCCCTACCGGGGAGCTGTTTTTT.

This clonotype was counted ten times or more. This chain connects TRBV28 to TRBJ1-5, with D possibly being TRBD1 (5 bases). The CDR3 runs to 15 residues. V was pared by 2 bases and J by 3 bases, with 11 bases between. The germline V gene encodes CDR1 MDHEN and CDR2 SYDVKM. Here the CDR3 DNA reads TGTGCCAGCAGTTTAGGGACCTCGTACAATCAGCCCCAGCATTTT. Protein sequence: CASSLGTSYNQPQHF.

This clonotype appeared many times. The CDR3 spells CASSPRTGAEEKLFF. The CDR3 bases are TGTGCCAGCTCACCAAGGACGGGGGCCGAGGAAAAACTGTTTTTT. The chain joins TRBV18 to TRBJ1-4; tentatively, D is TRBD1 (6 bases). CDR3 size: 15 residues. Germline V gene data show CDR1 as KGHSH and CDR2 as LQKENI. V was pared by 2 bases and J by 8 bases, with 15 bases between.

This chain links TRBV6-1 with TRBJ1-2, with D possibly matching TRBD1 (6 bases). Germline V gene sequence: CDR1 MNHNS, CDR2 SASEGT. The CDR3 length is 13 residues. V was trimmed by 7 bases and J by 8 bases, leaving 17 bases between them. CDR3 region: CASNPPGAQGYTF. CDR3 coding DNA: TGTGCCAGCAACCCGCCGGGGGCGCAAGGCTACACCTTC.

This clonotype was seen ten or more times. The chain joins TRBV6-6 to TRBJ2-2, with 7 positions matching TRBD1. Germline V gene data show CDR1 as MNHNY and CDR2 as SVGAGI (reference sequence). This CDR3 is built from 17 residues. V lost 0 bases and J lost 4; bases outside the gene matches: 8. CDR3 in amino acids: CASSYSKGGVGTGELFF. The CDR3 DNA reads TGTGCCAGCAGTTACTCGAAAGGGGGCGTGGGCACCGGGGAGCTGTTTTTT.

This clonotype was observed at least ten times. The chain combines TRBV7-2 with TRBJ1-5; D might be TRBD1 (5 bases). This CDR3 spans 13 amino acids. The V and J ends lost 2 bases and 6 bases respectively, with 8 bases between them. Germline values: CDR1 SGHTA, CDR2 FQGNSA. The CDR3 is CASSLTGAQPQHF. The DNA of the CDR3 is TGTGCCAGCAGCTTAACCGGGGCTCAGCCCCAGCATTTT.

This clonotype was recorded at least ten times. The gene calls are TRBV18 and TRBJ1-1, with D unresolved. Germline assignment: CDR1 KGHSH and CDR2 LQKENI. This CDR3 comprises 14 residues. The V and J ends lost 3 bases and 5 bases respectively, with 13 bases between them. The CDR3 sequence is CASSPQPWRTEAFF. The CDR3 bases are TGTGCCAGCTCACCTCAGCCTTGGAGAACTGAAGCTTTCTTT.

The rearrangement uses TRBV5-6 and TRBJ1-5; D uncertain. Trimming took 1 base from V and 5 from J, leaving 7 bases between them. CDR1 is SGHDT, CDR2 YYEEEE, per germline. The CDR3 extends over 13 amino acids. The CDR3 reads CASSLNSDQPQHF. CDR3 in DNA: TGTGCCAGCAGCTTGAACAGCGATCAGCCCCAGCATTTT.

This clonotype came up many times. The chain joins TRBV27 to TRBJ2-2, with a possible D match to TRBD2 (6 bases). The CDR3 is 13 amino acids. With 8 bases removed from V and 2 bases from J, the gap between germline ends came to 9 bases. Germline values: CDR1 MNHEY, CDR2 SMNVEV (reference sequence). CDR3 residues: CASRESNTGELFF. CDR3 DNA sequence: TGTGCCAGCCGGGAGTCTAACACCGGGGAGCTGTTTTTT.

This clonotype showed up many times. The CDR3: CSARDPRGGSYTF. CDR3 in DNA: TGCAGTGCTAGAGACCCACGTGGGGGTTCCTACACCTTC. This chain connects TRBV20-1 to TRBJ1-2, with D possibly matching TRBD1 (5 bases). The V and J ends lost 0 bases and 10 bases respectively, with 15 bases between them. The CDR3 has 13 residues. Germline lookup yields CDR1 DFQATT and CDR2 SNEGSKA (reference sequence).

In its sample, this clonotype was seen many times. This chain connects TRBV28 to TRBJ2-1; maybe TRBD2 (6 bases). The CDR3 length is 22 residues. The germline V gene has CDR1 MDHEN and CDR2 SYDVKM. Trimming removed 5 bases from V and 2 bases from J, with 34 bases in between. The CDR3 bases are TGTGCCAGCAGTCGAGGTTTTAATTTTAGGACTACCGAAGCAAGGCCCTACAATGAGCAGTTCTTC. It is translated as CASSRGFNFRTTEARPYNEQFF.

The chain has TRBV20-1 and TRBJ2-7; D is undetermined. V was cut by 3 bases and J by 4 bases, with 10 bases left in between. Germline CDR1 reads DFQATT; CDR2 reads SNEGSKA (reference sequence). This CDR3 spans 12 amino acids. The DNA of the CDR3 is TGCAGTGCTAGGGCCCTAGGTTACGAGCAGTACTTC. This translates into CSARALGYEQYF.

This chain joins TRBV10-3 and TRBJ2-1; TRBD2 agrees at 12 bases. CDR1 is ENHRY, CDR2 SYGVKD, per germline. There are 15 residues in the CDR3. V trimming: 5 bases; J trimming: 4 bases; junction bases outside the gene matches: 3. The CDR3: CAISWTSGTYNEQFF. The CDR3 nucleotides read TGTGCCATCAGTTGGACTAGCGGGACGTACAATGAGCAGTTCTTC.

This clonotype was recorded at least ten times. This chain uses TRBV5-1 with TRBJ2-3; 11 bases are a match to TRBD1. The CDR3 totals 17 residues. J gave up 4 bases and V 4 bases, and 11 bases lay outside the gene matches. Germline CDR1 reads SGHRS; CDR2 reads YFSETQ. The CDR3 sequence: CASSPQDRGRFPDTQYF. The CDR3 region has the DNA TGCGCCAGCAGCCCCCAGGACAGGGGGCGCTTCCCAGATACGCAGTATTTT.

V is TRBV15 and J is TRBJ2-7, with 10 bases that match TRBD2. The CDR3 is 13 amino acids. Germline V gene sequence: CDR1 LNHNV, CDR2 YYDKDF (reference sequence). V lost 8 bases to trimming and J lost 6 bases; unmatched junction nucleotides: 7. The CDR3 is CATGGLAGVEQYF. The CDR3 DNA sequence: TGTGCCACCGGGGGCCTAGCGGGAGTCGAGCAGTACTTC.

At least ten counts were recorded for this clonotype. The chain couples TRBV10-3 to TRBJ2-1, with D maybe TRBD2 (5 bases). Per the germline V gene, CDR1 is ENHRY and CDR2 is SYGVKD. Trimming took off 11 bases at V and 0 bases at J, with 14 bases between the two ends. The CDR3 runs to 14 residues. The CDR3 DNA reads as TGTGCCCTCTCTCGAGGGAGCTCCTACAATGAGCAGTTCTTC. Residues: CALSRGSSYNEQFF.

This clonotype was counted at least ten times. CDR3 sequence reads: CASSTTGFDEQYF. The CDR3 DNA reads TGTGCCAGCAGCACGACAGGGTTCGACGAGCAGTACTTC. The V call is TRBV5-6, the J call TRBJ2-7, with 7 bases fitting TRBD1. V gave up 4 bases and J gave up 5 bases; unmatched junction bases: 6. Germline-derived CDR1 and CDR2 are SGHDT and YYEEEE. This CDR3 region has 13 residues.

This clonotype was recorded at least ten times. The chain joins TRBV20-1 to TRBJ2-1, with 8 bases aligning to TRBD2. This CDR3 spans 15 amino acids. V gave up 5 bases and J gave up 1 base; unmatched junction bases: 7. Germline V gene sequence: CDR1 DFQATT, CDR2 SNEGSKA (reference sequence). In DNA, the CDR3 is TGCAGTGCTTTTGGAGCGGGAGTATCCTACAATGAGCAGTTCTTC. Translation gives CSAFGAGVSYNEQFF.